A selection of T cell receptor beta chains follows, all from one sample in a study of blood T cell repertoires in COVID-19. Generated by immunoSEQ multiplex PCR, the TCRdb table keeps only in-frame clones and is missing some. In the table there are under 200,000 clones, 80% to 85% of which are singletons. The sequenced sample consisted of peripheral blood. The receptors derive from a woman aged 40 to 49 with acute or convalescent COVID-19. CDR3s leave out the opening cysteine and the closing phenylalanine or tryptophan. A D gene is named only where the DNA matches it firmly.

D gene	CDR3 length	V gene	J gene	CDR3 protein
TRBD1	12	TRBV5-1	TRBJ1-1	ASSYGTGITEAF
NA	13	TRBV6-5	TRBJ1-1	ASSYDRGVNTEAF
NA	10	TRBV7-2	TRBJ1-5	ASSPVEGTQH
NA	12	TRBV6-6	TRBJ2-7	ASSYGTPAYEQY
TRBD1	12	TRBV7-9	TRBJ2-3	ASSLRGLTDTQY
NA	11	TRBV30	TRBJ2-7	ASTGLKYNEQY
NA	13	TRBV27	TRBJ2-3	ASSSQVGLTDTQY
NA	11	TRBV5-1	TRBJ1-6	ASNQGPGSPLH
TRBD2	13	TRBV19	TRBJ2-1	ASSISGGAGNEQF
NA	15	TRBV3-1/TRBV3-2	TRBJ2-6	ASSQGRGSSGANVLT
NA	12	TRBV7-8	TRBJ2-7	ASSSQAVRVQQY
TRBD2	14	TRBV19	TRBJ2-1	ASMALNSGGVHEQF
NA	13	TRBV19	TRBJ1-5	ASRAGTRSNQPQH
NA	9	TRBV20-1	TRBJ2-7	SASILGEQY
TRBD2	13	TRBV9	TRBJ2-1	ASSLGLGSYNEQF
NA	15	TRBV5-5	TRBJ1-3	ASSLVVLGPSGNTIY
TRBD1	13	TRBV7-2	TRBJ1-6	ASSPTGLRGSPLH
NA	12	TRBV27	TRBJ2-3	ASSLSPNTDTQY
TRBD1	11	TRBV27	TRBJ2-7	ASSHNRGYEQY
NA	12	TRBV28	TRBJ2-5	ASSSATRRETQY
TRBD1	12	TRBV2	TRBJ2-7	ASSDQTGEYEQY
NA	12	TRBV30	TRBJ2-7	AWSVLAGPYEQY
NA	12	TRBV28	TRBJ2-3	ASSRTDPLDTQY
TRBD2	13	TRBV7-3	TRBJ2-1	ASSPGTSGNGEQF
NA	10	TRBV29-1	TRBJ1-1	SVGRKNTEAF
NA	10	TRBV24-1	TRBJ1-1	ATRRGNTEAF
NA	12	TRBV28	TRBJ2-5	ASSLDSAQETQY
NA	11	TRBV19	TRBJ1-1	ASDTGRNTEAF
NA	10	TRBV7-9	TRBJ1-2	ASSLIEFGYT
NA	12	TRBV27	TRBJ2-7	ASSFGRGRHEQY
TRBD1	13	TRBV28	TRBJ2-7	ASSITGGKDYEQY
NA	11	TRBV2	TRBJ2-7	ASSGQGRNEQY
TRBD2	13	TRBV28	TRBJ2-5	ASSFLAGAAETQY
NA	13	TRBV4-1	TRBJ1-4	ASSQTGGSNEKLF
TRBD1	13	TRBV27	TRBJ1-2	ASRIPGQGVWGYT
NA	14	TRBV3-1/TRBV3-2	TRBJ1-4	ASSRRYRDGDEKLF
NA	12	TRBV28	TRBJ1-2	ASSLPGRNRGYT
NA	9	TRBV4-1	TRBJ2-1	ASSHLMEQF
TRBD2	14	TRBV2	TRBJ2-5	ASSAQILAGGETQY
TRBD2	13	TRBV30	TRBJ2-1	AWSVLWTSYNEQF
NA	13	TRBV9	TRBJ2-3	ASSVEPIEADTQY
NA	13	TRBV9	TRBJ2-3	ASGLDSYHTDTQY
TRBD1	14	TRBV6-5	TRBJ1-4	ASSYRDRNLNEKLF